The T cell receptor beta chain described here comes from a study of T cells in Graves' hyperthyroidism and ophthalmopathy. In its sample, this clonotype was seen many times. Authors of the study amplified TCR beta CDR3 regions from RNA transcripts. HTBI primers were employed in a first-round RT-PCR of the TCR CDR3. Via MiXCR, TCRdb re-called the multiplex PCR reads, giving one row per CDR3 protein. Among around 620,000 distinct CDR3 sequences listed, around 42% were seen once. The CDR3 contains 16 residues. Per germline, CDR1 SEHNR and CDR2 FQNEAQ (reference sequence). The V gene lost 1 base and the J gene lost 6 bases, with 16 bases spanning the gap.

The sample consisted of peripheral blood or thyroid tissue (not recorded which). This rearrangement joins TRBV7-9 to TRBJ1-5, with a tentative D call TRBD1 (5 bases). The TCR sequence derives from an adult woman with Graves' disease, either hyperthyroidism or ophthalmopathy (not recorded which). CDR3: CASSLGAGAQGQPQHF. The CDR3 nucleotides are TGTGCCAGCAGCTTAGGGGCGGGTGCCCAGGGTCAGCCCCAGCATTTT.